Shown below are 18 T cell receptor beta chains from a single sample sequenced in a study of T cells in Graves' hyperthyroidism and ophthalmopathy. It was RNA transcripts that yielded the amplified TCR beta CDR3 regions. HTBI primers were employed in a first-round RT-PCR of the TCR CDR3. From the multiplex PCR reads, TCRdb called clonotypes with MiXCR, one entry per CDR3 protein. The data contain 300,000 to 400,000 distinct CDR3 sequences, approximately 15% of them seen just once; the ten biggest clones take up 20% to 25%. Sequencing was performed on blood. The receptor set was obtained from a woman younger than 45 with Graves' hyperthyroidism.

This clonotype came up many times. The chain combines TRBV29-1 with TRBJ1-1, with D perhaps matching TRBD1 (5 bases). This CDR3 contains 13 residues. V was cut by 6 bases and J by 1 base, with 12 bases left in between. The V gene's germline CDR1 is SQVTM and CDR2 ANQGSEA. The CDR3 coding sequence is TGCAGCGTACAGACAGCGCCGAACACTGAAGCTTTCTTT. As protein: CSVQTAPNTEAFF. The variable domain in full, with the rest retrieved from reference TRBV29-1 and TRBJ1-1, is SAVISQKPSRDICQRGTSLTIQCQVDSQVTMMFWYRQQPGQSLTLIATANQGSEATYESGFVIDKFPISRPNLTFSTLTVSNMSPEDSSIYLCSVQTAPNTEAFFGQGTRLTVV.

This clonotype occurred many times. The chain joins TRBV28 to TRBJ2-7; 7 positions agree with TRBD1. From germline, CDR1 is MDHEN and CDR2 SYDVKM. V lost 7 bases and J lost 5; bases outside the gene matches: 11. The CDR3 is 14 residues long. The CDR3 DNA reads as TGTGCCAGCATGAAAGGGGGCGCCTGGGACGAGCAGTACTTC. It codes for CASMKGGAWDEQYF. Combining the CDR3 with reference TRBV28 and TRBJ2-7 gives the whole variable domain DVKVTQSSRYLVKRTGEKVFLECVQDMDHENMFWYRQDPGLGLRLIYFSYDVKMKEKGDIPEGYSVSREKKERFSLILESASTNQTSMYLCASMKGGAWDEQYFGPGTRLTVT.

On this clonotype: A read error may be the cause here, since a much bigger clone is one base away. This sequence joins TRBV6-2 or TRBV6-3 and TRBJ2-7; 8 nucleotides align to TRBD2. CDR3 length equals 13 residues. The junction had 4 bases not matched to a gene; V was cut back by 2 bases and J by 7 bases. From germline, CDR1 is MNHEY and CDR2 SVGEGT. The CDR3 DNA reads TGTGCCAGCAGTTACGGGACTAGAGATGAGCAGTACTTC. Its protein is CASSYGTRDEQYF.

The genes are TRBV3-1 and TRBJ1-2; no firm D call. V was shortened by 0 bases and J by 1 base, with 9 bases between the two germline ends. The CDR3 has 15 residues. In germline, CDR1 is LGHDT, CDR2 YNNKEL (reference sequence). The CDR3 loop is CASSQDLRLNYGYTF. DNA of the CDR3: TGTGCCAGCAGCCAAGATCTCCGTCTTAACTATGGCTACACCTTC. Full variable domain (outside the CDR3, taken from reference TRBV3-1 and TRBJ1-2): DTAVSQTPKYLVTQMGNDKSIKCEQNLGHDTMYWYKQDSKKFLKIMFSYNNKELIINETVPNRFSPKSPDKAHLNLHINSLELGDSAVYFCASSQDLRLNYGYTFGSGTRLTVV.

This clonotype was observed at least ten times. This sequence joins TRBV29-1 and TRBJ1-2; tentatively, D is TRBD1 (5 bases). Trimming pared 7 bases from V and 8 bases from J, leaving 17 bases between. The CDR3 runs to 12 residues. Per germline, CDR1 SQVTM and CDR2 ANQGSEA. CDR3 residues: CSARVVRGGYTF. In DNA, the CDR3 is TGCAGCGCAAGGGTTGTTCGGGGCGGCTACACCTTC.

This clonotype was picked up a small number of times. The chain recombines TRBV20-1 with TRBJ2-5; no firm D call. Between the trimmed V and J ends, which lost 3 bases and 1 base, there was a span of 9 bases. CDR1 and CDR2 (germline): DFQATT, SNEGSKA (reference sequence). This CDR3 contains 13 residues. For the CDR3, the DNA is TGCAGTGCTAGCATACAACGCCAAGAGACCCAGTACTTC. Translation gives CSASIQRQETQYF.

This clonotype was observed at least ten times. This chain links TRBV29-1 with TRBJ1-1; the D is unclear. Germline CDR1 is SQVTM and CDR2 is ANQGSEA. Trimming removed 1 base from V and 2 bases from J, with 8 bases in between. CDR3 size: 13 residues. The CDR3 DNA sequence: TGCAGCGTTGAAGCGGTCAGAAACACTGAAGCTTTCTTT. This codes for CSVEAVRNTEAFF.

This clonotype appeared many times. This chain links TRBV28 with TRBJ2-3; D not certain. Between the trimmed V and J ends, which lost 8 bases and 0 bases, there was a span of 18 bases. Germline V lookup: CDR1 MDHEN, CDR2 SYDVKM. This CDR3 region has 16 residues. As DNA, the CDR3 is TGTGCCAGCTCCCCACGAAAGACGCCTAGCACAGATACGCAGTATTTT. It encodes CASSPRKTPSTDTQYF.

The chain recombines TRBV3-1 with TRBJ2-4; 8 bases fit TRBD1. V trimming: 5 bases; J trimming: 8 bases; junction bases outside the gene matches: 8. CDR3 size: 14 residues. Per germline, CDR1 LGHDT and CDR2 YNNKEL (reference sequence). The CDR3 here is CASSDRGGGDIQYF. DNA for the CDR3: TGTGCCAGCAGCGACAGGGGCGGAGGAGACATTCAGTACTTC. Drawing the rest from reference TRBV3-1 and TRBJ2-4, the complete variable domain is DTAVSQTPKYLVTQMGNDKSIKCEQNLGHDTMYWYKQDSKKFLKIMFSYNNKELIINETVPNRFSPKSPDKAHLNLHINSLELGDSAVYFCASSDRGGGDIQYFGAGTRLSVL.

This clonotype was picked up a small number of times. The genes are TRBV7-8 and TRBJ2-7; D is possibly TRBD2 (6 bases). The V end lost 7 bases, the J end lost 7 bases, and 20 bases lay between the germline ends. From germline, CDR1 is SGHVS and CDR2 FQNEAQ. This CDR3 is 14 amino acids long. The CDR3 region is CASTQTRGTGEQYF. The DNA of the CDR3 is TGTGCCAGCACCCAAACCCGGGGGACGGGGGAGCAGTACTTC.

The chain carries TRBV6-1 and TRBJ2-7; no reliable D call. Trimming took 5 bases from V and 6 from J, leaving 11 bases between them. Germline V gene sequence: CDR1 MNHNS, CDR2 SASEGT. The CDR3 is 12 amino acids. The CDR3 here is CASSWTAFEQYF. CDR3 sequence (DNA): TGTGCCAGCAGTTGGACGGCATTCGAGCAGTACTTC.

This clonotype was found a few times. This chain uses TRBV5-4 with TRBJ1-5; maybe TRBD1 (5 bases). This CDR3 has 14 amino acids. Trimming removed 1 base from V and 1 base from J, with 6 bases in between. CDR1 is SGHNT and CDR2 is YYREEE in the germline V gene (reference sequence). The CDR3 spells CASSLRGSNQPQHF. The CDR3 coding sequence is TGTGCCAGCAGCTTGCGGGGGAGCAATCAGCCCCAGCATTTT. Full variable domain (missing parts from reference TRBV5-4 and TRBJ1-5): ETGVTQSPTHLIKTRGQQVTLRCSSQSGHNTVSWYQQALGQGPQFIFQYYREEENGRGNFPPRFSGLQFPNYSSELNVNALELDDSALYLCASSLRGSNQPQHFGDGTRLSIL.

V gene TRBV9 combines with J gene TRBJ2-1; TRBD2 agrees at 8 bases. This CDR3 is 15 amino acids long. V lost 3 bases, J lost 8 bases, and 10 bases stayed unmatched. Germline CDR1 and CDR2: SGDLS and YYNGEE. As DNA, the CDR3 is TGTGCCAGCAGCGAAGACCCAGCGGGAGTCGATGAGCAGTTCTTC. Translation gives CASSEDPAGVDEQFF.

The chain is built from TRBV10-3 and TRBJ2-2; 7 bases are a match to TRBD1. This CDR3 is 15 amino acids long. V shed 6 bases and J 0 bases; nucleotides not matched to a gene: 4. Germline V CDR1 and CDR2: ENHRY, SYGVKD. The CDR3 bases are TGTGCCATCAGAACCGGGACAGCGAACACCGGGGAGCTGTTTTTT. Encoded protein: CAIRTGTANTGELFF.

At least ten counts were recorded for this clonotype. The gene calls are TRBV7-2 and TRBJ2-5; possibly TRBD1 for D (7 bases). This CDR3 comprises 15 residues. Looked up from germline, CDR1 is SGHTA and CDR2 is FQGNSA. Trimming took off 2 bases at V and 1 base at J, with 11 bases between the two ends. The CDR3 DNA reads as TGTGCCAGCAGCTTAACGGGGGACAGCCAAGAGACCCAGTACTTC. Translation: CASSLTGDSQETQYF.

The sample holds a few counts of this clonotype. J is TRBJ2-4 and V is TRBV25-1; maybe TRBD1 (6 bases). Germline V lookup: CDR1 MGHDK, CDR2 SYGVNS. Trimming shortened V by 11 bases and J by 3 bases, and 26 bases separated the two germline ends. The CDR3 loop spans 17 amino acids. CDR3 DNA: TGTGCCCAAATTAACCGCTCAGGGGATGGGGGCAAAAACATTCAGTACTTC. It yields the protein CAQINRSGDGGKNIQYF.

This clonotype came up many times. The chain combines TRBV19 with TRBJ1-2, with D unresolved. The CDR3 covers 12 residues. Trimming left V 10 bases short and J 4 bases short, with 13 bases between. From germline, CDR1 is LNHDA and CDR2 SQIVND (reference sequence). The CDR3: CATGRTLYGYTF. As DNA, the CDR3 is TGTGCCACAGGACGGACCCTCTATGGCTACACCTTC.

The chain combines TRBV6-1 with TRBJ2-5; 10 positions agree with TRBD1. The V and J ends lost 5 bases and 4 bases, in that order; junction bases with no gene match: 7. The germline V gene encodes CDR1 MNHNS and CDR2 SASEGT. This CDR3 is built from 15 residues. CDR3 nucleotides: TGTGCCAGCAGTTATGGGACAGGGGATGGAGAGACCCAGTACTTC. Its translation is CASSYGTGDGETQYF.